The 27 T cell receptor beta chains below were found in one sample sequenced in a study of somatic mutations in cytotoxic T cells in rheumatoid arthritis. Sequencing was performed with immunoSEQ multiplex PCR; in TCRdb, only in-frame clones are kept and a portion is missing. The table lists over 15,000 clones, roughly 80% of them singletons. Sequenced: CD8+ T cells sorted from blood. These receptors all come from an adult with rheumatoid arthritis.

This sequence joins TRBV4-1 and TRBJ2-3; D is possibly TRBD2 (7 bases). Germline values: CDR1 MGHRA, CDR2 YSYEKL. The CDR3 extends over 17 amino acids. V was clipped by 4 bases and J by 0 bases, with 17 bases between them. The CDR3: CASSLRGLPQSTDTQYF. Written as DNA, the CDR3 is TGCGCCAGCAGCCTGCGGGGGCTACCTCAAAGCACAGATACGCAGTATTTT.

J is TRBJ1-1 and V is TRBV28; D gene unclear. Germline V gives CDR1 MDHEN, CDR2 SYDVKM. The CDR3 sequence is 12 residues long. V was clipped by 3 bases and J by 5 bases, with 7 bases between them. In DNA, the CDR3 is TGTGCCAGCAGTTTTAGCCAGACTGAAGCTTTCTTT. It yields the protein CASSFSQTEAFF.

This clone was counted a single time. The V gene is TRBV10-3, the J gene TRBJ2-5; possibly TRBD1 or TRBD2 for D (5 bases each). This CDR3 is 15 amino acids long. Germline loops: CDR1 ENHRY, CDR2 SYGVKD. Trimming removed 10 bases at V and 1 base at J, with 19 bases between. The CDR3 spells CATDSEERGQETQYF. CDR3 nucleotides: TGTGCCACGGATTCGGAGGAAAGGGGCCAAGAGACCCAGTACTTC.

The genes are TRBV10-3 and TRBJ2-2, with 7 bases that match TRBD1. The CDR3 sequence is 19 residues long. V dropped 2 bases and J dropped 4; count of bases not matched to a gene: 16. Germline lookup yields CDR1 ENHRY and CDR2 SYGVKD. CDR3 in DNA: TGTGCCATCAGTGAGGGGGACAGACTGAGGACTGCATTCACCGGGGAGCTGTTTTTT. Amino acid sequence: CAISEGDRLRTAFTGELFF.

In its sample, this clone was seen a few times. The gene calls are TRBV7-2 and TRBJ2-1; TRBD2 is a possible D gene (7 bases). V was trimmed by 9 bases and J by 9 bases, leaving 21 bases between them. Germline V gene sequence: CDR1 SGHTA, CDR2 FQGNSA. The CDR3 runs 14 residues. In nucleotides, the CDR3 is TGTGCCAGTGGGCGGGGGCAGGGAAGAGGTGAGCAGTTCTTC. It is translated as CASGRGQGRGEQFF.

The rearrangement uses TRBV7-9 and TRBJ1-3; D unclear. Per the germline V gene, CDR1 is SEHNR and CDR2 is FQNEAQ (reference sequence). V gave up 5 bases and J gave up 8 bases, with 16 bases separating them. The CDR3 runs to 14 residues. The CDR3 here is CASSPGRRGDTIYF. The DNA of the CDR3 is TGTGCCAGCAGCCCCGGTCGGCGTGGGGACACCATATATTTT.

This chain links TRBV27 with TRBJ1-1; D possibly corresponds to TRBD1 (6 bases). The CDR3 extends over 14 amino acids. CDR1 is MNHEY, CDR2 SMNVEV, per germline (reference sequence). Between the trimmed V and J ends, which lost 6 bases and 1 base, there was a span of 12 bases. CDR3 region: CASSRGHPNTEAFF. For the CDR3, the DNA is TGTGCCAGCAGCCGGGGACACCCGAACACTGAAGCTTTCTTT.

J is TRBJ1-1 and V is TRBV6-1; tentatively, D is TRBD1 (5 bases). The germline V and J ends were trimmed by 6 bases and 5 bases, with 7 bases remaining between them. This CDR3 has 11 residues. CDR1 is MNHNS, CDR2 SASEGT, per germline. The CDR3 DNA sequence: TGTGCCAGCAGGGGGGGTACTGAAGCTTTCTTT. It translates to CASRGGTEAFF.

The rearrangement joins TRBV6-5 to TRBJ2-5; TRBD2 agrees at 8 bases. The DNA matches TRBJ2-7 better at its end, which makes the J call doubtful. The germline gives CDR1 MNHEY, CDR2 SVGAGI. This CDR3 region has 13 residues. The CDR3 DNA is TGTGCCAGCAGTTATAGCGGGACCTACGAGCAGTACTTC. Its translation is CASSYSGTYEQYF.

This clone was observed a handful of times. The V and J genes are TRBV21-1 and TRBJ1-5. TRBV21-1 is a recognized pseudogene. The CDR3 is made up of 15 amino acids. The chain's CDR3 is CASSSPLASRQPQHF. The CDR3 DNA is TGTGCCAGCAGCAGCCCCTTAGCTAGCCGTCAGCCCCAGCATTTT.

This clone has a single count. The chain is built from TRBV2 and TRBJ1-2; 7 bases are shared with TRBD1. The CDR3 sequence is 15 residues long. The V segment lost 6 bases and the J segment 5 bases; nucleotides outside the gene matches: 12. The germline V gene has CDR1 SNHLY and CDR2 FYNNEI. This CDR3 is CASSELAGGSYGYTF. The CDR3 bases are TGTGCCAGCAGCGAGCTGGCAGGGGGGAGTTATGGCTACACCTTC.

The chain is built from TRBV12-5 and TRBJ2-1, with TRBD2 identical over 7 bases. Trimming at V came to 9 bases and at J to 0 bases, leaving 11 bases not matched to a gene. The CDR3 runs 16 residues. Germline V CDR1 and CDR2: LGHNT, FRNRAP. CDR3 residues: CASEYPGGRSYNEQFF. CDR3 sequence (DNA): TGTGCTAGCGAGTACCCGGGGGGTCGCTCCTACAATGAGCAGTTCTTC.

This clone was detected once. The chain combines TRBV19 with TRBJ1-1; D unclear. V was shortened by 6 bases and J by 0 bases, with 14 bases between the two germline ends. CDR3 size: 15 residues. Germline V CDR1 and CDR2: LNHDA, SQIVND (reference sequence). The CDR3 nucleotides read TGTGCCAGTAGCACCCTGTGGGATTTGAACACTGAAGCTTTCTTT. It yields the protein CASSTLWDLNTEAFF.

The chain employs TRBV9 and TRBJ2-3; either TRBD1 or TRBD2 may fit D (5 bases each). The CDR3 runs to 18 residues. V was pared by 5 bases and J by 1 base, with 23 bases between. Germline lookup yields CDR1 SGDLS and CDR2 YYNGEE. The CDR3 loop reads CASSTPPGRGARTDTQYF. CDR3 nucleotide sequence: TGTGCCAGCAGTACCCCGCCGGGAAGGGGAGCCCGCACAGATACGCAGTATTTT.

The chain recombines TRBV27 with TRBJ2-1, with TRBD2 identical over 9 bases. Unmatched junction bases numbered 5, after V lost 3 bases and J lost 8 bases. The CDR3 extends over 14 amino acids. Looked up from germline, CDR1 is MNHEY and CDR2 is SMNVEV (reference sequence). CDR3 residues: CASSLAGGIDEQFF. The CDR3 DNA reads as TGTGCCAGCAGTTTGGCGGGGGGGATCGATGAGCAGTTCTTC.

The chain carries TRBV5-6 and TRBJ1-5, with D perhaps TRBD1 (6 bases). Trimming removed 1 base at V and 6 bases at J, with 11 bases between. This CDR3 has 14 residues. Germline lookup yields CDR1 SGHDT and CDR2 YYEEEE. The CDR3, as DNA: TGTGCCAGCAGCTTGAACGGGGGCAGTCAGCCCCAGCATTTT. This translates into CASSLNGGSQPQHF. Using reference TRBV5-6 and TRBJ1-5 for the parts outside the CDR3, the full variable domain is DAGVTQSPTHLIKTRGQQVTLRCSPKSGHDTVSWYQQALGQGPQFIFQYYEEEERQRGNFPDRFSGHQFPNYSSELNVNALLLGDSALYLCASSLNGGSQPQHFGDGTRLSIL.

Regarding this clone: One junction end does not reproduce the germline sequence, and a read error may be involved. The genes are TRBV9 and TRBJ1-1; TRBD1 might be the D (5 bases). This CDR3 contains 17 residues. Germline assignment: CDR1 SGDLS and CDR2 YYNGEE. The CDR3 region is CARSHRQIKGRNTEAFF. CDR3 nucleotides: TGTGCCCGCAGCCACAGGCAGATTAAGGGGAGGAACACTGAAGCTTTCTTT.

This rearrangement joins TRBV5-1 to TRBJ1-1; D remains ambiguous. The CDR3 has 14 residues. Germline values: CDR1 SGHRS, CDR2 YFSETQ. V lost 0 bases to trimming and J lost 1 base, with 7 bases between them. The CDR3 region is CASSLGGQNTEAFF. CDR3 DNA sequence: TGCGCCAGCAGCTTGGGAGGTCAGAACACTGAAGCTTTCTTT.

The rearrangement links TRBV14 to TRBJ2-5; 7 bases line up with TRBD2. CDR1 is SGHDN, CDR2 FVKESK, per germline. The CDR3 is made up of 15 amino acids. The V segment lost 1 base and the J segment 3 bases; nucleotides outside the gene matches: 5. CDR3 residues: CASSQVGGGEETQYF. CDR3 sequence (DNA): TGTGCCAGCAGCCAAGTAGGCGGGGGAGAAGAGACCCAGTACTTC.

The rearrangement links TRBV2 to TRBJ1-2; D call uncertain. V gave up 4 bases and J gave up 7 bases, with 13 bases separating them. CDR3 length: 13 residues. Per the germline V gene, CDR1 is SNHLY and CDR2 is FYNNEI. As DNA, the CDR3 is TGTGCCAGCAGTGTGGGATCAGGTCTTGGCTACACCTTC. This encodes CASSVGSGLGYTF.

The CDR3 loop reads CATSPAQDSYNEQFF. CDR3 nucleotides: TGTGCCACCAGCCCCGCGCAGGACTCCTACAATGAGCAGTTCTTC. The chain has TRBV15 and TRBJ2-1; D gene unclear. Trimming pared 5 bases from V and 0 bases from J, leaving 11 bases between. The CDR3 sequence is 15 residues long. Germline V gives CDR1 LNHNV, CDR2 YYDKDF (reference sequence).

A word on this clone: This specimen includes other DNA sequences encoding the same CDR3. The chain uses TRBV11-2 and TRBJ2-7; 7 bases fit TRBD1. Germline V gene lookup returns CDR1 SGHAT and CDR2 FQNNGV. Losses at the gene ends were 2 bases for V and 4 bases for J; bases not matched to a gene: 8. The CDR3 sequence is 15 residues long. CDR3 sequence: CASSLTSLGQYEQYF. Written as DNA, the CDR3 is TGTGCCAGCAGCTTAACCTCTTTGGGACAGTACGAGCAGTACTTC.

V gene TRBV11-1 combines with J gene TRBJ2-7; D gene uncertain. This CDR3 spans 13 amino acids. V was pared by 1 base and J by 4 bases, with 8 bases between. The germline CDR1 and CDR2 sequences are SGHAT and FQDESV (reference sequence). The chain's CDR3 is CASSLETVYEQYF. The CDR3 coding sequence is TGTGCCAGCAGCTTAGAGACGGTATACGAGCAGTACTTC.

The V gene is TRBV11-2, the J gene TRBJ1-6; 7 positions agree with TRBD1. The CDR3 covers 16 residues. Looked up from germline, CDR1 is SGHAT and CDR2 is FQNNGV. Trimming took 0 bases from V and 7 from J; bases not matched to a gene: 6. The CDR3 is CASSLDQRGQNSPLHF. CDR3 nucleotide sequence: TGTGCCAGCAGCTTAGATCAACGGGGACAGAATTCACCCCTCCACTTT. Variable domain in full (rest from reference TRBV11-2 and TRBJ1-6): EAGVAQSPRYKIIEKRQSVAFWCNPISGHATLYWYQQILGQGPKLLIQFQNNGVVDDSQLPKDRFSAERLKGVDSTLKIQPAKLEDSAVYLCASSLDQRGQNSPLHFGNGTRLTVT.

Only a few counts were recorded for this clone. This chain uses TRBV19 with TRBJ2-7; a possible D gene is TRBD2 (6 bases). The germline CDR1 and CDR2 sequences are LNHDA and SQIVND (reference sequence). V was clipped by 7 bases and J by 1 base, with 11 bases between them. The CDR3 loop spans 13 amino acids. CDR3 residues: CASTPGRSYEQYF. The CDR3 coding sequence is TGTGCCAGTACCCCCGGGAGATCCTACGAGCAGTACTTC.

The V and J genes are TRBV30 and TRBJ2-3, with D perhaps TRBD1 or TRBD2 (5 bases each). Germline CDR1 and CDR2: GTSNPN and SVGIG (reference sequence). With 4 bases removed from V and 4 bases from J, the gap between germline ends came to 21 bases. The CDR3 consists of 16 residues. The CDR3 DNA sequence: TGTGCCTGGACGGGACCACGAAAAACGAATCCAGATACGCAGTATTTT. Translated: CAWTGPRKTNPDTQYF.

In nucleotides, the CDR3 is TGCGCCAGCAGCTTGGGACAGCTCTACGAGCAGTACTTC. Translation gives CASSLGQLYEQYF. The chain has TRBV5-1 and TRBJ2-7, with D tentatively TRBD1 (5 bases). CDR1 and CDR2 (germline): SGHRS, YFSETQ. The V end lost 0 bases, the J end lost 3 bases, and 7 bases lay between the germline ends. The CDR3 runs to 13 residues.